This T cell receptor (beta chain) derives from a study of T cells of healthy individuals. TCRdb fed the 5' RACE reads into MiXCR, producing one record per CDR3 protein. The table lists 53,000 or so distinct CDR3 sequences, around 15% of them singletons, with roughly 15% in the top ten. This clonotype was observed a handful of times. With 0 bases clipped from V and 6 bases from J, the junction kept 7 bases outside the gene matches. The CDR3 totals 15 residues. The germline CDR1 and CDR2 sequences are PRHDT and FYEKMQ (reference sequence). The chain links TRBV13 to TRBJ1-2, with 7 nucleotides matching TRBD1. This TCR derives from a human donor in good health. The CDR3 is CASSLGRQGVDGYTF. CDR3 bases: TGTGCCAGCAGCTTAGGGCGACAGGGTGTGGATGGCTACACCTTC.